This T cell receptor beta chain was recorded in a study of beta chain features in type 1 diabetes. cDNA synthesis used the whole RNA isolate, giving expressed TCRB sequences. TCRdb's table, derived via immunoSEQ multiplex PCR, lists solely in-frame clones and lacks some. Among 200,000 to 250,000 clones listed, over 12% were seen once. CDR3 size: 15 residues. Germline V gene data show CDR1 as MNHNS and CDR2 as SASEGT. Trimming stripped 7 bases from V and 2 bases from J, with 16 bases between. Sorted CD4+ subsets: naive, central memory, regulatory, stem cell-like memory (CD45RO/CCR7/CD25/CD127/CD95/CD27 panel). Each sorted population was over 95% pure.

The receptor was derived from a woman in her thirties or forties in good health. Input material: naive CD4+ T cells from blood. The rearrangement joins TRBV6-1 to TRBJ2-3, with D perhaps matching TRBD2 (6 bases). CDR3 sequence (DNA): TGTGCCAGCAATGGGCTAGGGAGGAACACAGATACGCAGTATTTT. It encodes CASNGLGRNTDTQYF.